Listed below are T cell receptor beta chains from one sample, sequenced in a study of a mutant IDH1 vaccine in newly diagnosed glioma. Profiled with immunoSEQ multiplex PCR; TCRdb holds only in-frame clones, not every one. The table shows about 56,000 clones, with 70% to 85% occurring only once. These receptors lack a known antigen. Material: PBMCs, obtained from a glioma patient whose treatment included an IDH1 peptide vaccine. The receptors derive from a man aged 50-60 years with glioma. The CDR3 runs from the conserved cysteine through the conserved F or W. A D gene is named only where the DNA matches it firmly. Only part of the rows carry a size: once, few, many, or a class if the clone is expanded.

v_call: TRBV15; j_call: TRBJ1-3; clone_size: .; d_call: .; cdr3_length: 17; cdr3_aa: CATSRDLVGVSGNTIYF; cdr3_nt: TGTGCCACCAGCAGAGATCTTGTCGGAGTCTCTGGAAACACCATATATTTT
v_call: TRBV4-1; j_call: TRBJ2-7; clone_size: .; d_call: TRBD2; cdr3_length: 14; cdr3_aa: CASSQGGGSYEQYF; cdr3_nt: TGCGCCAGCAGCCAAGGGGGGGGCTCCTACGAGCAGTACTTC
v_call: TRBV18; j_call: TRBJ1-2; clone_size: .; d_call: TRBD1; cdr3_length: 15; cdr3_aa: CASSPPSQGASGYTF; cdr3_nt: TGTGCCAGCTCACCACCGAGCCAGGGGGCCAGTGGCTACACCTTC
v_call: TRBV5-1; j_call: TRBJ2-2; clone_size: .; d_call: TRBD1; cdr3_length: 13; cdr3_aa: CASSSDRGLKLFF; cdr3_nt: TGCGCCAGCAGCTCCGACAGGGGCCTGAAGCTGTTTTTT
v_call: TRBV29-1; j_call: TRBJ1-1; clone_size: .; d_call: .; cdr3_length: 14; cdr3_aa: CSVGGGDLNTEAFF; cdr3_nt: TGCAGCGTTGGGGGCGGGGATTTGAACACTGAAGCTTTCTTT
v_call: TRBV7-8; j_call: TRBJ1-5; clone_size: .; d_call: TRBD1; cdr3_length: 15; cdr3_aa: CASSSGGRSNQPQHF; cdr3_nt: TGTGCCAGCAGCTCAGGGGGTCGTAGCAATCAGCCCCAGCATTTT
v_call: TRBV29-1; j_call: TRBJ2-1; clone_size: many; d_call: TRBD1; cdr3_length: 15; cdr3_aa: CSVDKGTGPYNEQFF; cdr3_nt: TGCAGCGTCGACAAAGGGACAGGGCCGTACAATGAGCAGTTCTTC
v_call: TRBV4-2; j_call: TRBJ1-4; clone_size: .; d_call: .; cdr3_length: 12; cdr3_aa: CASSQDSEKLFF; cdr3_nt: TGTGCCAGCAGCCAGGACAGTGAAAAACTGTTTTTT
v_call: TRBV2; j_call: TRBJ1-1; clone_size: .; d_call: TRBD1; cdr3_length: 13; cdr3_aa: CASRGQGNTEAFF; cdr3_nt: TGTGCCAGCAGGGGACAGGGGAACACTGAAGCTTTCTTT
v_call: TRBV5-6; j_call: TRBJ1-2; clone_size: .; d_call: .; cdr3_length: 13; cdr3_aa: CASSLLRPEGYTF; cdr3_nt: TGTGCCAGCAGCTTGTTAAGACCAGAAGGCTACACCTTC
v_call: TRBV19; j_call: TRBJ2-6; clone_size: .; d_call: .; cdr3_length: 12; cdr3_aa: CASYSGANVLTF; cdr3_nt: TGTGCCAGTTACTCTGGGGCCAACGTCCTGACTTTC
v_call: TRBV6-5; j_call: TRBJ1-1; clone_size: .; d_call: .; cdr3_length: 14; cdr3_aa: CASSRGQQNTEAFF; cdr3_nt: TGTGCCAGCAGCCGCGGACAGCAGAACACTGAAGCTTTCTTT
v_call: TRBV6-6; j_call: TRBJ1-5; clone_size: .; d_call: TRBD1; cdr3_length: 16; cdr3_aa: CASSRAGQHRVQPQHF; cdr3_nt: TGTGCCAGCAGTAGGGCGGGACAGCACAGGGTCCAGCCCCAGCATTTT
v_call: TRBV30; j_call: TRBJ1-2; clone_size: few; d_call: .; cdr3_length: 13; cdr3_aa: CAWSVLSGIGYTF; cdr3_nt: TGTGCCTGGAGTGTACTTTCCGGCATCGGCTACACCTTC
v_call: TRBV11-2; j_call: TRBJ1-1; clone_size: .; d_call: .; cdr3_length: 13; cdr3_aa: CASSLMEQTEAFF; cdr3_nt: TGTGCCAGCAGCTTAATGGAACAGACTGAAGCTTTCTTT
v_call: TRBV19; j_call: TRBJ2-7; clone_size: .; d_call: TRBD1; cdr3_length: 15; cdr3_aa: CASSTTGTGYHEQYF; cdr3_nt: TGTGCCAGTAGTACTACCGGGACAGGGTACCACGAGCAGTACTTC
v_call: TRBV19; j_call: TRBJ2-3; clone_size: .; d_call: .; cdr3_length: 13; cdr3_aa: CASSIESTDTQYF; cdr3_nt: TGTGCCAGTAGTATAGAGAGCACAGATACGCAGTATTTT
v_call: TRBV15; j_call: TRBJ1-1; clone_size: once; d_call: .; cdr3_length: 12; cdr3_aa: CATSRVQHQAFF; cdr3_nt: TGTGCCACCAGCAGAGTACAGCATCAAGCTTTCTTT
v_call: TRBV10-3; j_call: TRBJ2-1; clone_size: .; d_call: .; cdr3_length: 13; cdr3_aa: CAISLQGDHEQFF; cdr3_nt: TGTGCCATCAGCTTACAGGGTGATCATGAGCAGTTCTTC
v_call: TRBV5-1; j_call: TRBJ2-1; clone_size: .; d_call: .; cdr3_length: 13; cdr3_aa: CASTEGSGNEQFF; cdr3_nt: TGCGCCAGCACGGAGGGATCAGGCAATGAGCAGTTCTTC
v_call: TRBV7-2; j_call: TRBJ1-4; clone_size: .; d_call: .; cdr3_length: 15; cdr3_aa: CASSLAGGVGEKLFF; cdr3_nt: TGTGCCAGCAGCTTAGCGGGCGGGGTTGGAGAAAAACTGTTTTTT
v_call: TRBV6-5; j_call: TRBJ1-2; clone_size: .; d_call: .; cdr3_length: 13; cdr3_aa: CASSLRVTGGYTF; cdr3_nt: TGTGCCAGCAGCCTTCGCGTGACCGGGGGCTACACCTTC
v_call: TRBV5-6; j_call: TRBJ1-2; clone_size: .; d_call: .; cdr3_length: 13; cdr3_aa: CASSAAGSRGYTF; cdr3_nt: TGTGCCAGCAGCGCTGCAGGGTCTCGAGGCTACACCTTC
v_call: TRBV29-1; j_call: TRBJ1-3; clone_size: many; d_call: .; cdr3_length: 14; cdr3_aa: CSVSGQTSGNTIYF; cdr3_nt: TGCAGCGTCTCCGGACAGACCTCTGGAAACACCATATATTTT
v_call: TRBV6-5; j_call: TRBJ1-5; clone_size: many; d_call: .; cdr3_length: 15; cdr3_aa: CASSYSGGAGQPQHF; cdr3_nt: TGTGCCAGCAGTTACTCGGGGGGGGCCGGTCAGCCCCAGCATTTT
v_call: TRBV9; j_call: TRBJ1-4; clone_size: .; d_call: TRBD1; cdr3_length: 14; cdr3_aa: CASSSGQHNEKLFF; cdr3_nt: TGTGCCAGCAGCTCGGGACAGCATAATGAAAAACTGTTTTTT
v_call: TRBV9; j_call: TRBJ2-5; clone_size: .; d_call: TRBD2; cdr3_length: 14; cdr3_aa: CASSYRVGGETQYF; cdr3_nt: TGTGCCAGCAGCTACCGAGTGGGGGGGGAGACCCAGTACTTC
v_call: TRBV9; j_call: TRBJ1-2; clone_size: .; d_call: TRBD1; cdr3_length: 15; cdr3_aa: CASSVRQGAYYGYTF; cdr3_nt: TGTGCCAGCAGCGTGCGACAGGGGGCTTACTACGGCTACACCTTC
v_call: TRBV14; j_call: TRBJ1-3; clone_size: .; d_call: .; cdr3_length: 18; cdr3_aa: CASSQDFFAGNSGNTIYF; cdr3_nt: TGTGCCAGCAGCCAAGACTTCTTTGCTGGTAACTCTGGAAACACCATATATTTT
v_call: TRBV6-5; j_call: TRBJ1-3; clone_size: .; d_call: .; cdr3_length: 15; cdr3_aa: CASSAEAPRGNTIYF; cdr3_nt: TGTGCCAGCAGTGCAGAAGCTCCGAGGGGAAACACCATATATTTT
v_call: TRBV30; j_call: TRBJ1-5; clone_size: .; d_call: .; cdr3_length: 13; cdr3_aa: CAWSHRFEQPQHF; cdr3_nt: TGTGCCTGGAGTCACAGGTTCGAACAGCCCCAGCATTTT
v_call: TRBV11-3; j_call: TRBJ2-7; clone_size: .; d_call: .; cdr3_length: 13; cdr3_aa: CASSLGDTGEQYF; cdr3_nt: TGTGCCAGCAGCTTGGGAGACACCGGCGAGCAGTACTTC
v_call: TRBV13; j_call: TRBJ2-7; clone_size: .; d_call: TRBD2; cdr3_length: 16; cdr3_aa: CASSLRLAGAVFEQYF; cdr3_nt: TGTGCCAGCAGCTTGCGACTAGCGGGGGCTGTATTCGAGCAGTACTTC
v_call: TRBV4-1; j_call: TRBJ1-3; clone_size: few; d_call: .; cdr3_length: 16; cdr3_aa: CASSQTFRVGRNTIYF; cdr3_nt: TGCGCCAGCAGCCAAACCTTCAGGGTAGGGAGAAACACCATATATTTT
v_call: TRBV19; j_call: TRBJ1-5; clone_size: .; d_call: TRBD1; cdr3_length: 14; cdr3_aa: CASSIPRGNQPQHF; cdr3_nt: TGTGCCAGTAGTATTCCCAGGGGGAATCAGCCCCAGCATTTT
v_call: TRBV6-4; j_call: TRBJ2-2; clone_size: once; d_call: TRBD1; cdr3_length: 14; cdr3_aa: CASSPQGTTGELFF; cdr3_nt: TGTGCCAGCAGTCCACAGGGGACCACCGGGGAGCTGTTTTTT
v_call: TRBV19; j_call: TRBJ2-3; clone_size: once; d_call: TRBD2; cdr3_length: 20; cdr3_aa: CASTNQPGLAGGHPTDTQYF; cdr3_nt: TGTGCCAGTACAAACCAGCCGGGACTAGCGGGGGGGCATCCCACAGATACGCAGTATTTT
v_call: TRBV18; j_call: TRBJ1-1; clone_size: .; d_call: .; cdr3_length: 14; cdr3_aa: CASSLGKGNTEAFF; cdr3_nt: TGTGCCAGCTCACTCGGCAAAGGCAACACTGAAGCTTTCTTT
v_call: TRBV7-8; j_call: TRBJ2-7; clone_size: .; d_call: .; cdr3_length: 12; cdr3_aa: CASSLPRYEQYF; cdr3_nt: TGTGCCAGCAGCTTACCAAGGTACGAGCAGTACTTC
v_call: TRBV4-3; j_call: TRBJ1-1; clone_size: .; d_call: .; cdr3_length: 15; cdr3_aa: CASSRRSQGNTEAFF; cdr3_nt: TGCGCCAGCAGCCGGAGGTCACAGGGAAACACTGAAGCTTTCTTT
v_call: TRBV7-2; j_call: TRBJ1-1; clone_size: .; d_call: TRBD1; cdr3_length: 15; cdr3_aa: CASTPTGGMNTEAFF; cdr3_nt: TGTGCCAGCACCCCGACAGGGGGCATGAACACTGAAGCTTTCTTT
v_call: TRBV29-1; j_call: TRBJ2-5; clone_size: .; d_call: .; cdr3_length: 13; cdr3_aa: CSVAPGLRETQYF; cdr3_nt: TGCAGCGTTGCGCCAGGCCTTCGGGAGACCCAGTACTTC
v_call: TRBV29-1; j_call: TRBJ1-4; clone_size: .; d_call: .; cdr3_length: 13; cdr3_aa: CSVGDTVSEKLFF; cdr3_nt: TGCAGCGTGGGAGATACAGTGAGTGAAAAACTGTTTTTT
v_call: TRBV30; j_call: TRBJ1-2; clone_size: .; d_call: .; cdr3_length: 11; cdr3_aa: CAWSIGGGYTF; cdr3_nt: TGTGCCTGGAGTATAGGGGGAGGCTACACCTTC
v_call: TRBV30; j_call: TRBJ2-1; clone_size: .; d_call: .; cdr3_length: 12; cdr3_aa: CACPRATNEQFF; cdr3_nt: TGTGCCTGCCCCCGGGCGACCAATGAGCAGTTCTTC
v_call: TRBV4-1; j_call: TRBJ1-1; clone_size: few; d_call: TRBD1; cdr3_length: 16; cdr3_aa: CASSQPTGVVNTEAFF; cdr3_nt: TGCGCCAGCAGCCAACCGACAGGGGTAGTGAACACTGAAGCTTTCTTT
v_call: TRBV5-1; j_call: TRBJ1-1; clone_size: .; d_call: .; cdr3_length: 14; cdr3_aa: CASSLQGGNTEAFF; cdr3_nt: TGCGCCAGCAGCTTACAGGGCGGGAACACTGAAGCTTTCTTT
v_call: TRBV4-2; j_call: TRBJ2-2; clone_size: few; d_call: .; cdr3_length: 14; cdr3_aa: CASSDRWGTGELFF; cdr3_nt: TGTGCCAGCAGCGACAGATGGGGGACCGGGGAGCTGTTTTTT
v_call: TRBV6-5; j_call: TRBJ2-3; clone_size: .; d_call: TRBD1; cdr3_length: 13; cdr3_aa: CASSDRDADTQYF; cdr3_nt: TGTGCCAGCAGTGACAGGGACGCAGATACGCAGTATTTT
v_call: TRBV2; j_call: TRBJ2-2; clone_size: .; d_call: .; cdr3_length: 11; cdr3_aa: CASSDVGELFF; cdr3_nt: TGTGCCAGCAGTGATGTCGGGGAGCTGTTTTTT
v_call: TRBV30; j_call: TRBJ1-2; clone_size: .; d_call: .; cdr3_length: 13; cdr3_aa: CAWMGREEGGYTF; cdr3_nt: TGTGCCTGGATGGGAAGGGAGGAGGGTGGCTACACCTTC
v_call: TRBV2; j_call: TRBJ1-5; clone_size: many; d_call: TRBD1; cdr3_length: 13; cdr3_aa: CASQGGNNQPQHF; cdr3_nt: TGTGCCAGCCAGGGGGGGAACAATCAGCCCCAGCATTTT
v_call: TRBV27; j_call: TRBJ1-1; clone_size: .; d_call: .; cdr3_length: 13; cdr3_aa: CASSTSLNTEAFF; cdr3_nt: TGTGCCAGCAGTACCTCCCTGAACACTGAAGCTTTCTTT
v_call: TRBV4-1; j_call: TRBJ1-5; clone_size: .; d_call: .; cdr3_length: 17; cdr3_aa: CASSQDLVQGRNQPQHF; cdr3_nt: TGCGCCAGCAGCCAAGATTTGGTTCAGGGTCGCAATCAGCCCCAGCATTTT
v_call: TRBV20-1; j_call: TRBJ2-3; clone_size: .; d_call: .; cdr3_length: 11; cdr3_aa: CSARDGDTQYF; cdr3_nt: TGCAGTGCTAGAGATGGAGATACGCAGTATTTT